The 26 T cell receptor beta chains listed next were all sequenced from one sample in a study of T cell responses to AZD1222 COVID-19 vaccine. Only in-frame clones appear in the TCRdb table, and some are missing; sequencing was by immunoSEQ multiplex PCR. Of 110,000 or so clones in the sample, approximately 85% were seen once. Material: peripheral blood, obtained on day 0 of AZD1222 vaccination. All receptors come from an adult in good health.

V gene TRBV5-8 combines with J gene TRBJ2-7; the match to TRBD2 covers 15 bases. Germline CDR1 reads SGHTS; CDR2 reads YDEGEE. This CDR3 contains 14 residues. V shed 7 bases and J 4 bases; nucleotides not matched to a gene: 3. In DNA form, the CDR3 reads TGTGCCAGCCGGGGGACTAGCGGGGGGTACGAGCAGTACTTC. The encoded protein is CASRGTSGGYEQYF.

For this clone: One junction end disagrees with the germline gene, perhaps due to a read error. The rearrangement links TRBV7-7 to TRBJ2-1; no clear D. Germline assignment: CDR1 SSHAT and CDR2 FNYEAQ (reference sequence). This CDR3 has 13 residues. The DNA of the CDR3 is TGTGCTAGCAGCCAAGCATCCTACAATGAGCAGTTCTTC. This sequence encodes CASSQASYNEQFF.

The J gene is TRBJ2-7, the V gene TRBV7-7; 7 bases line up with TRBD1. V shed 3 bases, J shed 0 bases, and the junction held 8 bases outside the gene matches. Germline loops: CDR1 SSHAT, CDR2 FNYEAQ (reference sequence). The CDR3 length is 16 residues. The chain's CDR3 is CASSFSRDSISYEQYF. DNA of the CDR3: TGTGCCAGCAGCTTCTCCCGGGACAGTATCTCCTACGAGCAGTACTTC. Using reference TRBV7-7 and TRBJ2-7 for the parts outside the CDR3, the full variable domain is GAGVSQSPRYKVTKRGQDVTLRCDPISSHATLYWYQQALGQGPEFLTYFNYEAQPDKSGLPSDRFSAERPEGSISTLTIQRTEQRDSAMYRCASSFSRDSISYEQYFGPGTRLTVT.

The chain recombines TRBV29-1 with TRBJ1-4, with D possibly matching TRBD1 (6 bases). The V and J ends lost 6 bases and 4 bases respectively, with 9 bases between them. The germline V gene encodes CDR1 SQVTM and CDR2 ANQGSEA. The CDR3 consists of 12 residues. The CDR3 DNA sequence: TGCAGCGTACGACAGGATAATGAAAAACTGTTTTTT. It yields the protein CSVRQDNEKLFF.

The chain combines TRBV27 with TRBJ2-3; unclear D gene. CDR1 and CDR2 (germline): MNHEY, SMNVEV (reference sequence). The CDR3 consists of 11 residues. V shed 3 bases and J shed 5 bases, with 3 bases lying between them. CDR3 in amino acids: CASSFLDTQYF. CDR3 DNA sequence: TGTGCCAGCAGTTTTTTAGATACGCAGTATTTT.

The rearrangement uses TRBV6-5 and TRBJ1-6; D is perhaps TRBD1 (6 bases). CDR1 is MNHEY and CDR2 is SVGAGI in the germline V gene. CDR3 size: 15 residues. Deletions cut 2 bases from V and 4 bases from J, with 9 bases between. This CDR3 reads CASSYDQGYNSPLHF. CDR3 sequence (DNA): TGTGCCAGCAGTTACGACCAGGGGTATAATTCACCCCTCCACTTT.

The rearrangement uses TRBV6-6 and TRBJ1-5; D not resolved. This CDR3 spans 16 amino acids. The germline V and J ends were trimmed by 2 bases and 4 bases, with 15 bases remaining between them. CDR1 is MNHNY and CDR2 is SVGAGI in the germline V gene (reference sequence). The CDR3 nucleotides are TGTGCCAGCAGTTACGAAGGGTCGCTAAAGAATCAGCCCCAGCATTTT. It translates to CASSYEGSLKNQPQHF.

The rearrangement joins TRBV27 to TRBJ2-3, with 7 bases lining up with TRBD2. CDR1 MNHEY and CDR2 SMNVEV come from the germline V gene (reference sequence). The CDR3 covers 15 residues. Unmatched junction bases numbered 7, after V lost 5 bases and J lost 2 bases. CDR3: CASSHTGRDTDTQYF. As DNA, the CDR3 is TGTGCCAGCAGTCACACGGGGAGGGACACAGATACGCAGTATTTT.

The chain employs TRBV3-1 (or the pseudogene TRBV3-2) and TRBJ2-7; D gene ambiguous. There are 15 residues in the CDR3. Germline V gene data show CDR1 as LGHDT and CDR2 as YNNKEL (reference sequence). V lost 3 bases and J 2 bases, leaving 14 bases between the germline ends. CDR3 DNA: TGTGCCAGCAGCCAGGGTAACATGAGAACCTACGAGCAGTACTTC. Protein sequence: CASSQGNMRTYEQYF.

The V gene is TRBV2, the J gene TRBJ2-2, with 7 positions matching TRBD1. This CDR3 has 16 residues. Germline CDR1 SNHLY, CDR2 FYNNEI. The V and J ends lost 0 bases and 0 bases, in that order; junction bases with no gene match: 1. The DNA for the CDR3 is TGTGCCAGCAGTGAAGCAGGGACAGCGAACACCGGGGAGCTGTTTTTT. Translating it yields CASSEAGTANTGELFF.

The V call is TRBV19, the J call TRBJ1-5; D uncertain. This CDR3 is built from 14 residues. Germline CDR1 LNHDA, CDR2 SQIVND (reference sequence). Trimming removed 0 bases at V and 4 bases at J, with 7 bases between. CDR3 DNA sequence: TGTGCCAGTAGTATAGATAAGAGGAATCAGCCCCAGCATTTT. It specifies CASSIDKRNQPQHF. Complete variable domain (other parts from reference TRBV19 and TRBJ1-5): DGGITQSPKYLFRKEGQNVTLSCEQNLNHDAMYWYRQDPGQGLRLIYYSQIVNDFQKGDIAEGYSVSREKKESFPLTVTSAQKNPTAFYLCASSIDKRNQPQHFGDGTRLSIL.

The chain carries TRBV3-1 (or the pseudogene TRBV3-2) and TRBJ2-5; D not resolved. V dropped 1 base and J dropped 1 base, with 13 bases sitting between them. Germline CDR1 and CDR2: LGHDT and YNNKEL (reference sequence). The CDR3 has 16 amino acids. CDR3 DNA sequence: TGTGCCAGCAGCCAAGGGATTCTGGAACTCCAAGAGACCCAGTACTTC. Its translation is CASSQGILELQETQYF.

The chain links TRBV19 to TRBJ1-5, with a tentative D call TRBD1 (6 bases). The CDR3 sequence is 15 residues long. Deletions cut 5 bases from V and 3 bases from J, with 14 bases between. Germline-derived CDR1 and CDR2 are LNHDA and SQIVND (reference sequence). The CDR3 reads CASSPEDSLNQPQHF. CDR3 DNA sequence: TGTGCCAGTAGTCCGGAGGACAGTCTCAATCAGCCCCAGCATTTT. Using reference TRBV19 and TRBJ1-5 for the parts outside the CDR3, the full variable domain is DGGITQSPKYLFRKEGQNVTLSCEQNLNHDAMYWYRQDPGQGLRLIYYSQIVNDFQKGDIAEGYSVSREKKESFPLTVTSAQKNPTAFYLCASSPEDSLNQPQHFGDGTRLSIL.

The rearrangement joins TRBV9 to TRBJ2-1, with D unclear. Trimming pared 3 bases from V and 2 bases from J, leaving 12 bases between. Germline V gene sequence: CDR1 SGDLS, CDR2 YYNGEE. The CDR3 has 15 residues. The CDR3, as DNA: TGTGCCAGCAGCGATGAAGGGATCGCCTACAATGAGCAGTTCTTC. It translates to CASSDEGIAYNEQFF.

This clone was recorded a few times. The chain carries TRBV7-2 and TRBJ1-2; possible D gene TRBD1, 5 bases. This CDR3 has 17 amino acids. Germline CDR1 and CDR2: SGHTA and FQGNSA. V was pared by 5 bases and J by 8 bases, with 27 bases between. The CDR3 here is CASSQRSGGLHGGGYTF. CDR3 sequence (DNA): TGTGCCAGCAGCCAACGGTCGGGGGGATTACACGGAGGCGGCTACACCTTC.

The rearrangement uses TRBV9 and TRBJ2-7; 8 bases match TRBD1. V shed 6 bases, J shed 3 bases, and the junction held 8 bases outside the gene matches. CDR3 length equals 14 residues. CDR1 and CDR2 (germline): SGDLS, YYNGEE. The DNA for the CDR3 is TGTGCCAGCACGCTAGGACAGGGTAACTACGAGCAGTACTTC. Translation: CASTLGQGNYEQYF.

The gene calls are TRBV6-6 and TRBJ1-1, with D possibly TRBD1 on 5 matching bases. The CDR3 contains 13 residues. Trimming cost V 0 bases and J 8 bases, with 10 bases left between them. Germline V CDR1 and CDR2: MNHNY, SVGAGI (reference sequence). The CDR3 reads CASSYSTGYEAFF. DNA of the CDR3: TGTGCCAGCAGTTACTCAACAGGTTACGAAGCTTTCTTT.

The V call is TRBV9, the J call TRBJ2-1; D gene uncertain. The CDR3 extends over 15 amino acids. The germline V gene has CDR1 SGDLS and CDR2 YYNGEE. Trimming pared 6 bases from V and 0 bases from J, leaving 13 bases between. CDR3 region: CASNPDLGSYNEQFF. The CDR3 DNA reads as TGTGCCAGCAACCCCGACTTGGGCTCCTACAATGAGCAGTTCTTC.

This clone was found a few times. This chain connects TRBV19 to TRBJ2-1, with no clear D. The CDR3 is 13 residues long. Germline V gene data show CDR1 as LNHDA and CDR2 as SQIVND (reference sequence). V lost 5 bases and J lost 5, with 10 bases in between. Written as DNA, the CDR3 is TGTGCCAGTAGTCTCCAAGCCCACAATGAGCAGTTCTTC. Its protein product is CASSLQAHNEQFF.

This clone was seen a single time. The chain carries TRBV7-9 and TRBJ2-7; a possible D gene is TRBD1 (5 bases). V lost 4 bases, J lost 5 bases, and 15 bases lay in between. The CDR3 loop spans 14 amino acids. The germline CDR1 and CDR2 sequences are SEHNR and FQNEAQ (reference sequence). CDR3 loop: CASSYTGLVDEQYF. Here the CDR3 DNA reads TGTGCCAGCAGCTATACAGGCTTGGTAGACGAGCAGTACTTC.

The rearrangement links TRBV27 to TRBJ1-3; D gene unclear. The CDR3 is 16 residues long. The ends were cut back, 0 bases at V and 7 bases at J, with 16 bases in the middle. Germline V gives CDR1 MNHEY, CDR2 SMNVEV (reference sequence). The CDR3 DNA reads TGTGCCAGCAGTTTATCAGGGTCCGGCTTAGGGAACACCATATATTTT. It is translated as CASSLSGSGLGNTIYF.

This sequence joins TRBV7-8 and TRBJ2-1; D is perhaps TRBD1 (6 bases). The V end lost 1 base, the J end lost 7 bases, and 14 bases lay between the germline ends. This CDR3 spans 15 amino acids. Germline V gene sequence: CDR1 SGHVS, CDR2 FQNEAQ. DNA for the CDR3: TGTGCCAGCAGCTTAGTAAGGCCAGGGGTGAATGAGCAGTTCTTC. It encodes CASSLVRPGVNEQFF.

This clone has just a few counts. This chain uses TRBV19 with TRBJ2-7; 9 bases map to TRBD1. From germline, CDR1 is LNHDA and CDR2 SQIVND (reference sequence). The V and J ends lost 5 bases and 11 bases, in that order; junction bases with no gene match: 4. The CDR3 is 11 residues long. The CDR3 sequence: CASSPGQGEYF. The CDR3 bases are TGTGCCAGTAGTCCGGGACAGGGTGAGTACTTC.

The gene calls are TRBV5-1 and TRBJ1-6; weak D call: TRBD1 (6 bases). V was trimmed by 7 bases and J by 5 bases, leaving 16 bases between them. CDR3 length: 15 amino acids. CDR1 is SGHRS, CDR2 YFSETQ, per germline. The CDR3 DNA is TGCGCCAGCCAAGTTGTGGACAGCGATAATTCACCCCTCCACTTT. Translating it yields CASQVVDSDNSPLHF.

CDR3 loop: CASSLSIGLSYEQYF. The CDR3 DNA reads as TGTGCCAGCAGTTTATCGATCGGTCTCTCCTACGAGCAGTACTTC. The chain joins TRBV27 to TRBJ2-7, with no clear D. From germline, CDR1 is MNHEY and CDR2 SMNVEV (reference sequence). The V and J ends lost 0 bases and 0 bases respectively, with 9 bases between them. This CDR3 is built from 15 residues.

Regarding this clone: Mismatch with germline at one junction end may stem from a read error. The chain links TRBV7-9 to TRBJ1-2; 8 nucleotides match TRBD1. Germline values: CDR1 SEHNR, CDR2 FQNEAQ (reference sequence). CDR3 size: 14 residues. CDR3 residues: CASSIADRAHGYTF. The DNA of the CDR3 is TGTGCCAGCAGCATAGCGGACAGGGCCCATGGCTACACCTTC.